The 3 T cell receptor beta chains reported below all come from one sample, sequenced in a study of shared clonotypes between healthy human individuals. The naive CD8 fraction comprised CD45RO-negative cells positively selected for CCR7 and excluded terminally differentiated effector memory CD45RA+ cells. The table came from immunoSEQ multiplex PCR; TCRdb's copy has only in-frame clones and leaves some out. The data contain about 2 million clones, over 85% of them singletons. Material: naive CD8+ T cells sorted from blood. Every receptor here comes from a man between 18 and 35 years old in good health.

This chain joins TRBV7-9 and TRBJ1-4; D is ambiguous. The germline V gene encodes CDR1 SEHNR and CDR2 FQNEAQ (reference sequence). CDR3 length: 16 amino acids. Trimming removed 1 base from V and 8 bases from J, with 17 bases in between. CDR3 DNA sequence: TGTGCCAGCAGCTTAGTTGGACGTGGGGAAGAGGAAAAACTGTTTTTT. Translating it yields CASSLVGRGEEEKLFF.

V is TRBV11-3 and J is TRBJ2-7; 11 bases map to TRBD1. With V trimmed by 5 bases and J by 6 bases, 6 bases remained unmatched. Germline CDR1 reads SGHNT; CDR2 reads YENEEA. The CDR3 runs 14 residues. CDR3 coding DNA: TGTGCCAGCAGCGGGGTGGGGACAGGGGGCGAGCAGTACTTC. Its translation: CASSGVGTGGEQYF.

Comments on this clone: Other DNA sequences in the same sample also yield this CDR3. The gene calls are TRBV9 and TRBJ2-1; D unresolved. CDR1 and CDR2 (germline): SGDLS, YYNGEE. Trimming left V 0 bases short and J 5 bases short, with 9 bases between. This CDR3 has 14 amino acids. CDR3 sequence (DNA): TGTGCCAGCAGCGTAGGTGTCGGAAACAATGAGCAGTTCTTC. Translating it yields CASSVGVGNNEQFF.